This is a list of T cell receptor beta chains from one sample in a study of cytomegalovirus exposure and HLA in healthy donors. The repertoire was sequenced with immunoSEQ multiplex PCR; TCRdb's copy has only in-frame clones and lacks some. The sample lists 93,000 or so clones, approximately 70% occurring once. Sample: PBMCs. These receptors all stem from a woman between 50 and 59 years old in good health and CMV-seronegative. CDR3s include the opening cysteine and the closing phenylalanine or tryptophan. A D gene is named only where the DNA matches it firmly. A row's size may be missing; if present it is once, few, many or a size class.

>TRBJ1-2|NA|TRBD1|TRBV18
TGTGCCAGCTCACCTCAAGACAGGGGGCGCGGGTACACCTTC
CASSPQDRGRGYTF
>TRBJ2-5|NA|TRBD1|TRBV7-9
TGTGCCGCAGACAGGGGGTGGCATCACCAAGAGACCCAGTACTTC
CAADRGWHHQETQYF
>TRBJ2-7|NA|TRBD1|TRBV18
TGTGCCAGCTCACCAGGGACAGTCTCCTACGAGCAGTACTTC
CASSPGTVSYEQYF
>TRBJ2-6|few|NA|TRBV5-1
TGCGCCAGCGAGAGGGGCAGGGGACATTCTGGGGCCAACGTCCTGACTTTC
CASERGRGHSGANVLTF
>TRBJ1-5|few|TRBD1|TRBV6-6
TGTGCCAGCACCGTAGAGACAGGGGGCCTGAAGCCCCAGCATTTT
CASTVETGGLKPQHF
>TRBJ1-4|NA|NA|TRBV19
TGTGCCAGTAGCTATCTCATGGGTCCAGGGCAAGAAAAACTGTTTTTT
CASSYLMGPGQEKLFF
>TRBJ1-1|NA|NA|TRBV2
TGTGCCAGCAGTGTTCAGATGAACACTGAAGCTTTCTTT
CASSVQMNTEAFF
>TRBJ2-2|NA|TRBD2|TRBV7-9
TGTTGCAGCAGCTCGCTCGGGGGGGGTACCGGGGAGCTGTTTTTT
CCSSSLGGGTGELFF
>TRBJ2-7|NA|NA|TRBV27
TGTGCCAGCAGCCTAGGGGTGGACTACCGCTCCTACGAGCAGTACTTC
CASSLGVDYRSYEQYF
>TRBJ2-7|NA|TRBD1|TRBV12-5
TGTGCTAGTGTTCAGACAGGGAGCCCCTACGAGCAGTACTTC
CASVQTGSPYEQYF
>TRBJ1-5|few|NA|TRBV5-4
TGTGCCAGCAGCTTGGCCGGAGGGATCCATCAGCCCCAGCATTTT
CASSLAGGIHQPQHF
>TRBJ2-2|NA|TRBD2|TRBV5-4
TGTGCCAGCAGCTTTCAGCGGGGGGGCAACACCGGGGAGCTGTTTTTT
CASSFQRGGNTGELFF
>TRBJ2-7|few|NA|TRBV5-5
TGTGCCAGCAGCTTGTCGGGAGTAGGATACGAGCAGTACTTC
CASSLSGVGYEQYF
>TRBJ2-7|few|TRBD1|TRBV4-3
TGCGCCAGCAGCCAAAGGTCGACAGGGGGCACCACCTACGAGCAGTACTTC
CASSQRSTGGTTYEQYF
>TRBJ1-1|NA|NA|TRBV2
TGTGCCAGCAGTATAGCTGAAGCTTTCTTT
CASSIAEAFF
>TRBJ2-5|NA|TRBD2|TRBV5-4
TGTGCCAGCAGCCCCGGGACTAGCGGGGGTGAAGAGACCCAGTACTTC
CASSPGTSGGEETQYF
>TRBJ2-3|NA|NA|TRBV5-1
TGCGCCAGCAGCTTGGTGACGGGGAGCACAGATACGCAGTATTTT
CASSLVTGSTDTQYF
>TRBJ2-7|NA|NA|TRBV28
TGTGCCAGCAGTTTACCAATAGTGGGAGGACCCTACGAGCAGTACTTC
CASSLPIVGGPYEQYF
>TRBJ2-5|NA|TRBD2|TRBV7-2
TGTGCCAGCAGCAGGGCTAGCGGGTTAGGGGAGACCCAGTACTTC
CASSRASGLGETQYF
>TRBJ1-6|NA|NA|TRBV30
TGTGCCTGGAGGGGAGGACCCAACTCACCCCTCCACTTT
CAWRGGPNSPLHF
>TRBJ1-2|NA|NA|TRBV30
TGTGCCTGGACACCGCGGGGGAGGTTAGGCTATGGCTACACCTTC
CAWTPRGRLGYGYTF
>TRBJ1-1|NA|NA|TRBV5-1
TGCGCCAGCAGCTTCCGGGGAGGAGACACTGAAGCTTTCTTT
CASSFRGGDTEAFF
>TRBJ1-6|NA|TRBD1|TRBV30
TGTGCCTGGAGGTCAGGGGGACAACCCCTCCACTTT
CAWRSGGQPLHF
>TRBJ2-7|few|TRBD1|TRBV6-1
TGTGCCAGCAGGGCCCAGGGGGCCTCCTACGAGCAGTACTTC
CASRAQGASYEQYF
>TRBJ1-4|NA|NA|TRBV28
TGTGCCAGCAGATCCGGGGGTAGGGAAAAACTGTTTTTT
CASRSGGREKLFF
>TRBJ2-1|few|NA|TRBV18
TGTGCCAGCTCACCCGGGTCCTACAATGAGCAGTTCTTC
CASSPGSYNEQFF
>TRBJ2-3|NA|NA|TRBV5-6
TGTGCCAGCAGCTTGGGGTTGTCGGGAGTTAAAGATACGCAGTATTTT
CASSLGLSGVKDTQYF
>TRBJ2-1|few|TRBD1|TRBV7-2
TGTGCCAGCAGCCACAGGGGTTCCTACAATGAGCAGTTCTTC
CASSHRGSYNEQFF
>TRBJ1-2|NA|NA|TRBV16
TGTGCCAGCAGCCAATCCGGAAGACCCGGACAGAACTATGGCTACACCTTC
CASSQSGRPGQNYGYTF
>TRBJ1-1|NA|NA|TRBV20-1
TGCAGTGCTAGCCTTTTCACTGAAGCTTTCTTT
CSASLFTEAFF
>TRBJ1-6|few|TRBD1|TRBV7-9
TGTGCCAGCAGCATGGAGGGGACAGGGGGATCACCCCTCCACTTT
CASSMEGTGGSPLHF
>TRBJ2-2|NA|NA|TRBV9
TGTGCCAGCAGCGTAGGGCAGAACACCGGGGAGCTGTTTTTT
CASSVGQNTGELFF
>TRBJ2-7|NA|TRBD1|TRBV7-9
TGTGCCAGCAGCATAACAGGGGGCGACGAGCAGTACTTC
CASSITGGDEQYF
>TRBJ1-2|once|NA|TRBV4-1
TGCGCCAGCAGCCAAGAGGGGGGGTATGGCTACACCTTC
CASSQEGGYGYTF
>TRBJ2-7|NA|TRBD1|TRBV4-2
TGTGCCAGCAGCCAAGAACACAGGGGATCGTCCTACGAGCAGTACTTC
CASSQEHRGSSYEQYF
>TRBJ2-5|NA|TRBD2|TRBV11-2
TGTGCCAGCAGCTCCGGGGGTGCGGGGGGCTTGCAAGAGACCCAGTACTTC
CASSSGGAGGLQETQYF
>TRBJ1-6|few|NA|TRBV27
TGTGCCAGCAGCACAGGGCGGGATTCACCCCTCCACTTT
CASSTGRDSPLHF
>TRBJ1-5|once|NA|TRBV5-3
TGTGCCAGAAGCCCCCCTTTGAGTTCGCGACAGCCCCAGCATTTT
CARSPPLSSRQPQHF
>TRBJ2-1|NA|TRBD2|TRBV4-2
TGTGCCAGCAGCCAAGAAACTAGCGGGAGTTTGGATGAGCAGTTCTTC
CASSQETSGSLDEQFF
>TRBJ2-1|NA|TRBD2|TRBV18
TGTGCCAGCTCACCGGGACTAGCCCTCTACAATGAGCAGTTCTTC
CASSPGLALYNEQFF
>TRBJ2-3|NA|NA|TRBV7-9
TGTGCCAGCAGCTTAGCGGCAGGAGATACGCAGTATTTT
CASSLAAGDTQYF
>TRBJ2-7|NA|TRBD1|TRBV6-1
TGTGCCAGCGGGACAGGTAGAGACTACGAGCAGTACTTC
CASGTGRDYEQYF
>TRBJ2-2|few|NA|TRBV19
TGTGCCAGTAGTATATACGGGACCGGGGAGCTGTTTTTT
CASSIYGTGELFF
>TRBJ2-7|few|TRBD2|TRBV7-9
TGTGCCAGCAGCCCAACCTCACTAGCGGGCTACTACGAGCAGTACTTC
CASSPTSLAGYYEQYF
>TRBJ2-1|NA|TRBD1|TRBV5-5
TGTGCCAGCAACCTAGAACAGGGGCGCTACAATGAGCAGTTCTTC
CASNLEQGRYNEQFF
>TRBJ2-1|NA|TRBD2|TRBV7-3
TGTGCCAGCAGCTTATTGTCTAGCGGGGGGCGCGATGAGCAGTTCTTC
CASSLLSSGGRDEQFF
>TRBJ1-3|NA|TRBD1|TRBV7-6
TGTGCCAGCAGCCAAAGACAGGGCCCCTCTGGAAACACCATATATTTT
CASSQRQGPSGNTIYF
>TRBJ2-2|NA|TRBD1|TRBV5-1
TGCGCCAGCAGCTTGGTATTGGGGACAGCAGATACCGGGGAGCTGTTTTTT
CASSLVLGTADTGELFF
>TRBJ2-7|NA|TRBD2|TRBV19
TGTGCCAGTAGTCAAAGGGAGACACTTCTAGCGGGTGAGCAGTACTTC
CASSQRETLLAGEQYF